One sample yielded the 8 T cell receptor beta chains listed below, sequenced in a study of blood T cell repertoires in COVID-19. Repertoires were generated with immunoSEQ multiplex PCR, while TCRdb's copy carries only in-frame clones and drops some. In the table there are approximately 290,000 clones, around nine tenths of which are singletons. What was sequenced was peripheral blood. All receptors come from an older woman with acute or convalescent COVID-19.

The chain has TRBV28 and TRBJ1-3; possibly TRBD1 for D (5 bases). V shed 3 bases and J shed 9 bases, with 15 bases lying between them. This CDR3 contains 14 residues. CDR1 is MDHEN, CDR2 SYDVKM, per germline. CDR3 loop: CASSFSLGPTTIYF. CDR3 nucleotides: TGTGCCAGCAGTTTTTCCCTGGGGCCGACCACCATATATTTT.

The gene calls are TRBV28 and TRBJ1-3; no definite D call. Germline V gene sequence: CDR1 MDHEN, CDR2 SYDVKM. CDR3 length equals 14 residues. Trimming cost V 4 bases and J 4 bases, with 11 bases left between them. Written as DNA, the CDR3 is TGTGCCAGCAGTTCTGAGGGATTCGGAAACACCATATATTTT. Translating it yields CASSSEGFGNTIYF.

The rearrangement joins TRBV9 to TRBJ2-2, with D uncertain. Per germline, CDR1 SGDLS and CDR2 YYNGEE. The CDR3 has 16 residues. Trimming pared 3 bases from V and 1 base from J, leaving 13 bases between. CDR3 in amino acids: CASSASPAMNTGELFF. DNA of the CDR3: TGTGCCAGCAGCGCCAGCCCAGCGATGAACACCGGGGAGCTGTTTTTT.

CDR3 DNA sequence: TGTGCCAGCAGCCAGTTGACCGGGTCGAGAGTCTCTGGAAACACCATATATTTT. This codes for CASSQLTGSRVSGNTIYF. This rearrangement joins TRBV4-2 to TRBJ1-3, with no clear D. The germline V and J ends were trimmed by 3 bases and 0 bases, with 18 bases remaining between them. Germline V gene lookup returns CDR1 LGHNA and CDR2 YNFKEQ. The CDR3 has 18 residues.

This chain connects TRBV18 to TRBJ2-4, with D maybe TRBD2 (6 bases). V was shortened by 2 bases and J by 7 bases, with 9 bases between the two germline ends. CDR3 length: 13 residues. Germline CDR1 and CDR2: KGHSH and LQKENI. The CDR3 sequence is CASSPAGRNIQYF. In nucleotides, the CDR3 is TGTGCCAGCTCACCAGCGGGGCGGAACATTCAGTACTTC.

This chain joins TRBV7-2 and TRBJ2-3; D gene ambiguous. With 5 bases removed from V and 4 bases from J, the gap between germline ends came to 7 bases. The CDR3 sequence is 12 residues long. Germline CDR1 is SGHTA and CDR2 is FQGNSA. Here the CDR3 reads CASSPHSDTQYF. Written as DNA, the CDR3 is TGTGCCAGCAGCCCCCACTCAGATACGCAGTATTTT.

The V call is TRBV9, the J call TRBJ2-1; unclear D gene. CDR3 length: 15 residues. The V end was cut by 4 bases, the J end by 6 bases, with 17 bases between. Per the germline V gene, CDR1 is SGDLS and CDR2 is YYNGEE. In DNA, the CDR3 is TGTGCCAGCAGCTTAGGACGGCTAGTCGGCAATGAGCAGTTCTTC. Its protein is CASSLGRLVGNEQFF.

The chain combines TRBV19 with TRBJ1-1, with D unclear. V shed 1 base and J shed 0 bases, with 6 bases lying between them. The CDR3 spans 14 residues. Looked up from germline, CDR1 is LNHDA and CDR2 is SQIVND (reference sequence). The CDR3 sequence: CASSIAGMNTEAFF. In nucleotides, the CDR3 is TGTGCCAGTAGTATAGCAGGTATGAACACTGAAGCTTTCTTT.